This T cell receptor beta chain comes out of a study of CXCR3-negative and CXCR3-positive naive CD8 T cells. The libraries of TRB cDNA were constructed through 5' RACE using UMI labels. TCRdb reworked the 5' RACE reads into one entry per CDR3 protein, no DNA. The ten most abundant clones cover approximately 1.5% of a sample with tens of thousands of distinct CDR3 sequences. By phenotype, naive CD8+ T cells were CD45RO-CCR7+CD27+CD95-. Notes on the study in general: Comparison of naive CXCR3-negative and CXCR3-positive cells revealed similar TRBV-TRBJ usage, while memory cells differed. CXCR3-negative naive cells had less hydrophobic TRB CDR3s than did CXCR3-positive naive cells.

On this clonotype itself: Its antigen is not identified.

The receptor's source is a human donor in good health. Some clones in this sample may be carry-over from other donors' samples. Sequencing used naive CXCR3- CD8+ T cells from blood. Subset here: CD45RO-CCR7+CD27+CD95- naive CD8+ T cells lacking CXCR3 (TNR3-).

CDR3 protein: CASSLDGRTDTQYF. The rearrangement joins TRBV5-6 to TRBJ2-3. Germline V gene lookup returns CDR1 SGHDT and CDR2 YYEEEE. There are 14 residues in the CDR3.